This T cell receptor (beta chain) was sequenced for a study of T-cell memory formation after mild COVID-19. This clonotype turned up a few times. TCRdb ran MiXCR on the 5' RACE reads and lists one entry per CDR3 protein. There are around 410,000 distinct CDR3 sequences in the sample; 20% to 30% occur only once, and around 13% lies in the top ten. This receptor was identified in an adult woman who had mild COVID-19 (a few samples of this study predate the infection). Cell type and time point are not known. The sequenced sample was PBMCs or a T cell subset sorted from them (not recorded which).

The CDR3 DNA reads as TGCGCCAGCAGCCAGTCGAGCGGGGGGTCGGAGACCCAGTACTTC. Protein product: CASSQSSGGSETQYF. This chain uses TRBV4-1 with TRBJ2-5; 9 bases are a match to TRBD2. The V gene's germline CDR1 is MGHRA and CDR2 YSYEKL. The CDR3 is made up of 15 amino acids. Trimming took 3 bases from V and 5 from J; bases not matched to a gene: 7.